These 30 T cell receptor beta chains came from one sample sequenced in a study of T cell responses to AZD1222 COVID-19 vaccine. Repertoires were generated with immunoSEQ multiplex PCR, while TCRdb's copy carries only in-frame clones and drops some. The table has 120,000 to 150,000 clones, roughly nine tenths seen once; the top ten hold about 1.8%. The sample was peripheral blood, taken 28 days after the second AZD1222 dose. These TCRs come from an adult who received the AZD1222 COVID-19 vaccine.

CDR3 in amino acids: CASSTYRDTGTSGRWAPYNEQFF. CDR3 DNA sequence: TGTGCCAGTAGTACTTACCGGGACACCGGGACTAGCGGGAGATGGGCACCCTACAATGAGCAGTTCTTC. The chain uses TRBV19 and TRBJ2-1, with TRBD2 matching over 14 bases. J lost 2 bases, V lost 4 bases, and 22 bases had no gene match. The CDR3 has 23 residues. The germline V gene encodes CDR1 LNHDA and CDR2 SQIVND (reference sequence).

Here the CDR3 reads CAWSLGGGDEKLFF. The CDR3 coding sequence is TGTGCCTGGAGCCTAGGAGGAGGGGATGAAAAACTGTTTTTT. This chain connects TRBV30 to TRBJ1-4; a possible D gene is TRBD1 (5 bases). Germline V gene sequence: CDR1 GTSNPN, CDR2 SVGIG (reference sequence). Between the trimmed V and J ends, which lost 3 bases and 6 bases, there was a span of 14 bases. This CDR3 is built from 14 residues.

The CDR3: CASRRGGADRGLRNIQYF. The CDR3 nucleotides read TGCGCCAGCAGGAGAGGAGGTGCGGACAGGGGGCTGAGAAACATTCAGTACTTC. The gene calls are TRBV10-1 and TRBJ2-4; 11 bases are a match to TRBD1. The CDR3 is made up of 18 amino acids. Trimming removed 6 bases from V and 6 bases from J; junction bases left unmatched: 16. Germline assignment: CDR1 WNHNN and CDR2 SYGVQD (reference sequence).

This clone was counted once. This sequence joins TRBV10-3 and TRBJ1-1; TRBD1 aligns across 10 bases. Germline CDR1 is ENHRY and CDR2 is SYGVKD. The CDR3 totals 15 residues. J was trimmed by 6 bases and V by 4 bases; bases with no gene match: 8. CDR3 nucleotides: TGTGCCATCAGTGGCTCGGGACAGGGGAGACCTGAAGCTTTCTTT. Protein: CAISGSGQGRPEAFF.

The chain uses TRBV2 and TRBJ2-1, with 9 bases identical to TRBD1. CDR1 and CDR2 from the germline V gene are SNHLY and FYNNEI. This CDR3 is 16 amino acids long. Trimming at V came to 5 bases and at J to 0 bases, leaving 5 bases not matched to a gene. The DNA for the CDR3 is TGTGCCAGCAGTACCGGACAGGGGCCCTCCTACAATGAGCAGTTCTTC. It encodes CASSTGQGPSYNEQFF.

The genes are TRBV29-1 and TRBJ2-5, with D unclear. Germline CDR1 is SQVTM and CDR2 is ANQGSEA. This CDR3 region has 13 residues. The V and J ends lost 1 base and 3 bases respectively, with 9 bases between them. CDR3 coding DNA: TGCAGCGTTGAAGTCCGGACCAAAGAGACCCAGTACTTC. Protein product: CSVEVRTKETQYF.

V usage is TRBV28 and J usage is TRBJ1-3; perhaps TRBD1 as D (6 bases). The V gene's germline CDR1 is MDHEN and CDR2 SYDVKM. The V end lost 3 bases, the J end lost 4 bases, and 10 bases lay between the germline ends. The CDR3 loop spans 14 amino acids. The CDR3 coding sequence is TGTGCCAGCAGTTTCAGGGGTGGCGGAAACACCATATATTTT. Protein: CASSFRGGGNTIYF.

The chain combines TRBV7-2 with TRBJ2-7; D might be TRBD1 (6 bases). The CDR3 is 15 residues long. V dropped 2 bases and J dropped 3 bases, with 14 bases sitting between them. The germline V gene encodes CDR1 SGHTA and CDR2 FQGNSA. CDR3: CASSLNQGLYYEQYF. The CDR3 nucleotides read TGTGCCAGCAGCTTAAACCAGGGGCTTTACTACGAGCAGTACTTC. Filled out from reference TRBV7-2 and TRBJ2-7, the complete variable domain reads GAGVSQSPSNKVTEKGKDVELRCDPISGHTALYWYRQSLGQGLEFLIYFQGNSAPDKSGLPSDRFSAERTGGSVSTLTIQRTQQEDSAVYLCASSLNQGLYYEQYFGPGTRLTVT.

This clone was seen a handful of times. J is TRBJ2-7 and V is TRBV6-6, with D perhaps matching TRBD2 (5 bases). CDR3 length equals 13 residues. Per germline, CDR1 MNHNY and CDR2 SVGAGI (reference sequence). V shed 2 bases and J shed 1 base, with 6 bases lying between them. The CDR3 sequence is CASSYEGSYEQYF. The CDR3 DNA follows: TGTGCCAGCAGTTACGAGGGTTCCTACGAGCAGTACTTC.

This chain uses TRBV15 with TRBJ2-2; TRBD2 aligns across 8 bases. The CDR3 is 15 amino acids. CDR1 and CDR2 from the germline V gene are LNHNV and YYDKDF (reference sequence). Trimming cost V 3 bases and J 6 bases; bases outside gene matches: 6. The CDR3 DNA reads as TGTGCCACCAGCAGGGCCGGGACTAGGTCCGGGGAGCTGTTTTTT. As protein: CATSRAGTRSGELFF.

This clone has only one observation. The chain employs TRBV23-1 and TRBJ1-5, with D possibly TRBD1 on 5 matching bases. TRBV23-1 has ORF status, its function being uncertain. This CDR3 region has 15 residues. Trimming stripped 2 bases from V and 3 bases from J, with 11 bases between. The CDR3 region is CASSQQGEINQPQHF. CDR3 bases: TGCGCCAGCAGTCAACAGGGAGAAATCAATCAGCCCCAGCATTTT.

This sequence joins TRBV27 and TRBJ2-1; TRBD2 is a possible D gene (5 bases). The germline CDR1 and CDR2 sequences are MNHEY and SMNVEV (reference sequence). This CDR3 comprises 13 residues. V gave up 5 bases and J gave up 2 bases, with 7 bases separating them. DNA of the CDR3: TGTGCCAGCAGTCCCGGGGCCTACAATGAGCAGTTCTTC. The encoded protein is CASSPGAYNEQFF.

The DNA of the CDR3 is TGTGCCAGCTCACCGGCAGGGCCTGAAGCTTTCTTT. It codes for CASSPAGPEAFF. The chain joins TRBV18 to TRBJ1-1; a weak D match, TRBD1 (5 bases). The CDR3 sequence is 12 residues long. The ends were cut back, 3 bases at V and 6 bases at J, with 8 bases in the middle. Germline CDR1 KGHSH, CDR2 LQKENI. Drawing the rest from reference TRBV18 and TRBJ1-1, the complete variable domain is NAGVMQNPRHLVRRRGQEARLRCSPMKGHSHVYWYRQLPEEGLKFMVYLQKENIIDESGMPKERFSAEFPKEGPSILRIQQVVRGDSAAYFCASSPAGPEAFFGQGTRLTVV.

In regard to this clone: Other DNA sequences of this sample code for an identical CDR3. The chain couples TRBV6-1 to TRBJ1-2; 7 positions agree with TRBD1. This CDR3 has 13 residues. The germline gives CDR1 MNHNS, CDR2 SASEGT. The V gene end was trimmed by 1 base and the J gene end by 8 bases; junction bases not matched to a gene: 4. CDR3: CASSEGQGRGYTF. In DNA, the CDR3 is TGTGCCAGCAGTGAAGGACAGGGCCGAGGCTACACCTTC.

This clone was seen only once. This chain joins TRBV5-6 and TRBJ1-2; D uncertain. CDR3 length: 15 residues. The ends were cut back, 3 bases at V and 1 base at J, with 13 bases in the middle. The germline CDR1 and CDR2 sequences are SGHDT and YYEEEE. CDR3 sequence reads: CASSSPVLGNYGYTF. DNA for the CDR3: TGTGCCAGCAGCTCGCCAGTATTGGGTAACTATGGCTACACCTTC. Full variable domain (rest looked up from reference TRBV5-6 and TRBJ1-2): DAGVTQSPTHLIKTRGQQVTLRCSPKSGHDTVSWYQQALGQGPQFIFQYYEEEERQRGNFPDRFSGHQFPNYSSELNVNALLLGDSALYLCASSSPVLGNYGYTFGSGTRLTVV.

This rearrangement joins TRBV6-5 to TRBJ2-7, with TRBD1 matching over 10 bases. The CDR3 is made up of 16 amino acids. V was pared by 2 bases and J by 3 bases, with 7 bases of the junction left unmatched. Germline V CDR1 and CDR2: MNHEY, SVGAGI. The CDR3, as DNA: TGTGCCAGCAGTTACCCATTGACAGGGGGCAACTACGAGCAGTACTTC. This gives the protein CASSYPLTGGNYEQYF.

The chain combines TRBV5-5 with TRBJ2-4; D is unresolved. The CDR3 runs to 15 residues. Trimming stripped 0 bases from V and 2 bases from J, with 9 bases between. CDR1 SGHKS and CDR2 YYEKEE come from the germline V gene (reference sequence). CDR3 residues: CASSLVGKTKNIQYF. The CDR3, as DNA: TGTGCCAGCAGCTTGGTAGGGAAGACCAAAAACATTCAGTACTTC. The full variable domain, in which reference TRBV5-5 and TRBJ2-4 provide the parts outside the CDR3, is DAGVTQSPTHLIKTRGQQVTLRCSPISGHKSVSWYQQVLGQGPQFIFQYYEKEERGRGNFPDRFSARQFPNYSSELNVNALLLGDSALYLCASSLVGKTKNIQYFGAGTRLSVL.

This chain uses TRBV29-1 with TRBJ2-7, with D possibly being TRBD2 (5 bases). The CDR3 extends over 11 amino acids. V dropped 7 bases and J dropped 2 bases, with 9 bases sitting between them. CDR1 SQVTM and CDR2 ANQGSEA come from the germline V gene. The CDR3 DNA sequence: TGCAGCGCCGGGGAAACCTACGAGCAGTACTTC. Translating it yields CSAGETYEQYF.

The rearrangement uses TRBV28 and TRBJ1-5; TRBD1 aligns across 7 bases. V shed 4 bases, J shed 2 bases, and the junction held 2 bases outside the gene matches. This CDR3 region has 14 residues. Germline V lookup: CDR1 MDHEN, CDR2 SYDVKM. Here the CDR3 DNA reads TGTGCCAGCAGTTCGGGGACAGGCAATCAGCCCCAGCATTTT. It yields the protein CASSSGTGNQPQHF.

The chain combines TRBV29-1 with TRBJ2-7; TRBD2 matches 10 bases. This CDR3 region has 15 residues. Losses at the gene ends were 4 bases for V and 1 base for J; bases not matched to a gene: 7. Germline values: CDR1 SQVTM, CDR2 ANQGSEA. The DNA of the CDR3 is TGCAGCGTTGCCCCCGGGACTAGCGCTTCCTACGAGCAGTACTTC. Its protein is CSVAPGTSASYEQYF.

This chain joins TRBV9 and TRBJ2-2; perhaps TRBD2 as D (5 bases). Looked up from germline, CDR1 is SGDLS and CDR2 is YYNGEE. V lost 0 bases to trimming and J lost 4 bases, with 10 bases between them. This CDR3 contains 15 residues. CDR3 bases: TGTGCCAGCAGCGTAGGTGAGGGCCCCACCGGGGAGCTGTTTTTT. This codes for CASSVGEGPTGELFF.

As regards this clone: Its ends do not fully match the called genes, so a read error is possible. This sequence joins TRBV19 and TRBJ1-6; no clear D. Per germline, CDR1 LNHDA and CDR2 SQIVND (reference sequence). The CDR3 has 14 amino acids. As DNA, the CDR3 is TGTGCCAGTCGATCAATCTCCGATAATTCACCCCTCCACTTT. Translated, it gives CASRSISDNSPLHF.

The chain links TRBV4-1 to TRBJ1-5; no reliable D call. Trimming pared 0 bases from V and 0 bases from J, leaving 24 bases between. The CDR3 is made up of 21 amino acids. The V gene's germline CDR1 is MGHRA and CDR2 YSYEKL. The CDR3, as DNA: TGCGCCAGCAGCCAAGAGAGCCCAGGACTCGTTTATCTAAATAGCAATCAGCCCCAGCATTTT. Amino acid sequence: CASSQESPGLVYLNSNQPQHF.

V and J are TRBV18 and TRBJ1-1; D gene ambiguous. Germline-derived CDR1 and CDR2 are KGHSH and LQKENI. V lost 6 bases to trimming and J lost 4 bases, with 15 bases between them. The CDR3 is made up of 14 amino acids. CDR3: CASSPGPVGTEAFF. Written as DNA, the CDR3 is TGTGCCAGCTCCCCCGGCCCGGTCGGCACTGAAGCTTTCTTT.

CDR3 coding DNA: TGTGCCAGCAGCGCGCGGGGTGGCAATGAGCAGTTCTTC. It specifies CASSARGGNEQFF. V usage is TRBV11-3 and J usage is TRBJ2-1, with D tentatively TRBD2 (6 bases). From germline, CDR1 is SGHNT and CDR2 YENEEA. CDR3 length equals 13 residues. V lost 5 bases and J lost 6, with 11 bases in between.

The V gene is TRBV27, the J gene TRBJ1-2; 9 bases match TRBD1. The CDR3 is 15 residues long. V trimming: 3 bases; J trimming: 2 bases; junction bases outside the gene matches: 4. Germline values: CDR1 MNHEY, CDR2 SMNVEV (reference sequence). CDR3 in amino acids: CASSFKTGGNYGYTF. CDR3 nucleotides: TGTGCCAGCAGTTTTAAGACAGGGGGAAACTATGGCTACACCTTC.

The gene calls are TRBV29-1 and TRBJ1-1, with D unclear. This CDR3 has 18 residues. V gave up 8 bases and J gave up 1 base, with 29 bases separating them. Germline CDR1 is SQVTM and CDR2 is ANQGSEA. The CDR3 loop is CSHLQGGNDRTGNTEAFF. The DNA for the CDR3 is TGCAGCCATCTTCAAGGCGGAAACGACCGAACGGGGAACACTGAAGCTTTCTTT. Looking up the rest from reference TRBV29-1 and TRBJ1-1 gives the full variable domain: SAVISQKPSRDICQRGTSLTIQCQVDSQVTMMFWYRQQPGQSLTLIATANQGSEATYESGFVIDKFPISRPNLTFSTLTVSNMSPEDSSIYLCSHLQGGNDRTGNTEAFFGQGTRLTVV.

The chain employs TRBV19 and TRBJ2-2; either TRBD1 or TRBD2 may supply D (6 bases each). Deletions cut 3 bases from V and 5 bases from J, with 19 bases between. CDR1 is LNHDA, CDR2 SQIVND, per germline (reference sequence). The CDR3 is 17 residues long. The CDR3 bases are TGTGCCAGTAGTATCGGTCCCGGCGGGACAAAAACCGGGGAGCTGTTTTTT. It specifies CASSIGPGGTKTGELFF.

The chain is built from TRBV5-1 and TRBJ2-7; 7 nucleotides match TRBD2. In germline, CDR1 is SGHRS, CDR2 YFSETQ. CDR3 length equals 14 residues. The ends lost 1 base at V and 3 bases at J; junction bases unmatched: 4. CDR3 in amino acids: CASSLSAGFYEQYF. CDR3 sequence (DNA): TGCGCCAGCAGCTTGTCAGCGGGATTCTACGAGCAGTACTTC.

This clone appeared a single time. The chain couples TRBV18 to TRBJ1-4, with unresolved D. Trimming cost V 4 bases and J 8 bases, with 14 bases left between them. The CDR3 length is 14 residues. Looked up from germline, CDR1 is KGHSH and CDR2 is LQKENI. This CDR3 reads CASSLDTTEEKLFF. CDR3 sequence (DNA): TGTGCCAGCTCACTAGACACCACGGAGGAAAAACTGTTTTTT.